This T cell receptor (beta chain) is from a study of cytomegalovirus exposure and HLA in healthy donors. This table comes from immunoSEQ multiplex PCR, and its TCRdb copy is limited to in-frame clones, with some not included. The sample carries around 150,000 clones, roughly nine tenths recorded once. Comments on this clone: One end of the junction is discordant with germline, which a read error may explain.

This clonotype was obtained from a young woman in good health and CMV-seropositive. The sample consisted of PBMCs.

The CDR3 DNA reads as TGTGCCAGCAGCGAAGTTTACACTGGAAACACCATATATTTT. This translates into CASSEVYTGNTIYF. V is TRBV6-1 and J is TRBJ1-3; no reliable D call. Germline CDR1 is MNHNS and CDR2 is SASEGT. CDR3 length: 14 residues.